This T cell receptor beta chain was captured by sequencing in a study of T cell clones after liver transplantation. Study-level findings and limits: Graft donor-reactive T cells possibly entered the graft instead of undergoing deletion.

This CDR3 is 15 amino acids long. V lost 6 bases to trimming and J lost 0 bases, with 15 bases between them. The germline V gene has CDR1 SGHDN and CDR2 FVKESK. TCRdb keeps only in-frame clones here, not all; method: immunoSEQ multiplex PCR. This sample carries 40,000 to 65,000 clones, roughly 80% of them seen once, and the ten largest clones take 8% to 9.5%. Points on this clone: What it binds is not known.

The receptor was derived from a human donor who received a liver transplant. Sample: CD4+ T cells from blood, taken before liver transplant. This chain joins TRBV14 and TRBJ2-7; D uncertain. The chain's CDR3 is CASSPASLSSYEQYF. CDR3 nucleotides: TGTGCCAGCAGTCCCGCCTCCTTGAGCTCCTACGAGCAGTACTTC.